Described below is a single TCR beta chain sequence and its context. The antigen is undetermined. This sample was included in a study of cytomegalovirus exposure and HLA in healthy donors. Primers included in the PCR were 60 Vbeta and 13 Jbeta primers. The assay was immunoSEQ multiplex PCR, and TCRdb's table has in-frame clones only and misses some. The sample lists about 150,000 clones; 65% to 90% were seen once. General study results and limits: In vitro testing confirmed a few CMV-associated chains as specific for CMV antigens. TCR beta V segments were, for the most part, productive about 87% or about 30% of the time in an earlier analysis.

The receptor's source is a woman under 30 in good health and CMV-seronegative. The sequencing input was PBMCs.

The CDR3: CASSLVFHEQYF. The CDR3 coding sequence is TGTGCCAGCAGCTTAGTATTTCACGAGCAGTACTTC. The V and J genes are TRBV11-2 and TRBJ2-7; no firm D call. This CDR3 is 12 amino acids long. Germline V lookup: CDR1 SGHAT, CDR2 FQNNGV. Trimming took off 1 base at V and 5 bases at J, with 6 bases between the two ends.